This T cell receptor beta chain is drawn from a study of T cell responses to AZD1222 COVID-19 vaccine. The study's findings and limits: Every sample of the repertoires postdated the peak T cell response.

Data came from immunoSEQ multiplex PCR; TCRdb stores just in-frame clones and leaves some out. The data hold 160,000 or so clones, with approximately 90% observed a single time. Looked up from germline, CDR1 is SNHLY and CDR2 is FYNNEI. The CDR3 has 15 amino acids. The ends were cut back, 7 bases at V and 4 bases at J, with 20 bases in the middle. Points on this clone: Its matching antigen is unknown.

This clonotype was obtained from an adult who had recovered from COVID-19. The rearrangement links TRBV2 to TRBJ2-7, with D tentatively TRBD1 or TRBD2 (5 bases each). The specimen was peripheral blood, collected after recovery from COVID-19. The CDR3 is CASNNPGSLLYEQYF. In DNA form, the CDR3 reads TGTGCCAGCAACAACCCAGGGAGCCTCCTTTACGAGCAGTACTTC.